The source of this TCR beta chain is a study of cytomegalovirus exposure and HLA in healthy donors. Overall study findings and caveats: It was reportedly the case that the classifier diagnosed cytomegalovirus status with high specificity and sensitivity. The authors assumed roughly uniform sequencing depth across donors for presence/absence analyses. The majority of TCR sequences were rare, yet some public TCRs appeared in many donors.

The PCR had 60 Vbeta and 13 Jbeta primers. The assay was immunoSEQ multiplex PCR, and TCRdb's table has in-frame clones only and misses some. The sample lists more than 95,000 clones, roughly 75% occurring once. Concerning this clone: Its antigen is not identified.

This clonotype was obtained from a young man in good health and CMV-seropositive. Source material: PBMCs.

The chain's CDR3 is CAISERAGGTEAFF. The DNA for the CDR3 is TGTGCCATCAGTGAGCGGGCAGGGGGCACTGAAGCTTTCTTT. This chain uses TRBV10-3 with TRBJ1-1; 7 bases map to TRBD1. The trim removed 2 bases at V and 4 bases at J, leaving 4 bases unmatched. The CDR3 has 14 amino acids. Germline V gene data show CDR1 as ENHRY and CDR2 as SYGVKD.